This T cell receptor (beta chain) was profiled in a study of cytomegalovirus exposure and HLA in healthy donors. Findings and caveats of the study: HLA allele associations emerged for some 16,000 TCR beta sequences in a later analysis, at 0.05 false discovery rate.

J was trimmed by 8 bases and V by 7 bases; bases with no gene match: 13. There are 14 residues in the CDR3. CDR1 and CDR2 (germline): SQVTM, ANQGSEA. This clone was counted a single time. Antigen unknown. This PCR relied on a set of 60 Vbeta primers and 13 Jbeta primers. Repertoires were generated with immunoSEQ multiplex PCR, while TCRdb's copy carries only in-frame clones and drops some. Among roughly 200,000 clones listed, 80% were seen once. V is TRBV29-1 and J is TRBJ2-1; 8 bases are a match to TRBD2. This receptor was taken from a boy between 10 and 17 years old in good health and CMV-seronegative. The specimen sequenced was PBMCs. The chain's CDR3 is CSAAKRLARDEQFF. CDR3 in DNA: TGCAGCGCCGCGAAGAGACTAGCGCGGGATGAGCAGTTCTTC.